This T cell receptor (beta chain) was identified in a study of CD8 T cells in Susac syndrome. Regarding the study as a whole: The authors acknowledged that their TCR sequencing and HLA analysis involved a relatively small number of individuals.

RNA, at about 0.45 to 1 ug, was reverse transcribed with random hexamers. Coverage of TCR beta CDR3 amplification by immunoSEQ multiplex PCR extended to 54 Vbeta and 13 Jbeta. TCRdb analysed the immunoSEQ multiplex PCR reads with MiXCR anew, one entry per CDR3 protein. The sample has 200,000 to 250,000 distinct CDR3 sequences; roughly 95% are singletons. The V segment lost 3 bases and the J segment 4 bases; nucleotides outside the gene matches: 3. The CDR3 spans 14 residues. Germline lookup yields CDR1 SGHDT and CDR2 YYEEEE. Regarding this clonotype: The antigen remains unidentified.

The study sequenced TCR beta in blood CD8+ and CD4+ T cells. Control patients had untreated stable or active relapsing-remitting multiple sclerosis by revised McDonald criteria. This clonotype originated in a human donor with multiple sclerosis. The sample consisted of CD4+ T cells from PBMCs. The chain recombines TRBV5-6 with TRBJ1-3, with 8 nucleotides matching TRBD1. DNA of the CDR3: TGTGCCAGCAGCTGGACAGGGCCCGGAAACACCATATATTTT. As protein: CASSWTGPGNTIYF.